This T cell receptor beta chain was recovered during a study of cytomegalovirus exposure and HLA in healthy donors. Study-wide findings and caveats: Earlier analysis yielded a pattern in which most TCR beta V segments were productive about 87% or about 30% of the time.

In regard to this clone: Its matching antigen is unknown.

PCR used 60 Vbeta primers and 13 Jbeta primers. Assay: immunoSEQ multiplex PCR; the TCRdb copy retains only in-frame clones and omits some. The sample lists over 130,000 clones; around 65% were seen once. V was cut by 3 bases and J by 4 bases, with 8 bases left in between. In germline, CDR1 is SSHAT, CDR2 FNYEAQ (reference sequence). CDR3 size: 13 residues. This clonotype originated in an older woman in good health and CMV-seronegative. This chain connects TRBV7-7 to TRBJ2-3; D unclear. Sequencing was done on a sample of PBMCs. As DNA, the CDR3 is TGTGCCAGCAGCTTCCGGGTCGCAGATACGCAGTATTTT. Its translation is CASSFRVADTQYF. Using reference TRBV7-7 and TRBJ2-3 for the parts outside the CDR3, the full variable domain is GAGVSQSPRYKVTKRGQDVTLRCDPISSHATLYWYQQALGQGPEFLTYFNYEAQPDKSGLPSDRFSAERPEGSISTLTIQRTEQRDSAMYRCASSFRVADTQYFGPGTRLTVL.